This T cell receptor (beta chain) was recorded in a study of cytomegalovirus exposure and HLA in healthy donors. About the study: The approximately 120 validation repertoires, a later analysis reported, used the same platform as the 650 to 800 repertoires from the first cohort.

The donors were in the roughly 110-subject validation cohort, distinct from the approximately 700-subject first cohort. TCRdb's copy holds only in-frame clones and misses some; the assay was immunoSEQ multiplex PCR. Altogether over 150,000 clones are present, roughly 86% being singletons, with the ten largest covering 4% to 4.5%. Sequencing input: PBMCs. This receptor was identified in a man between 18 and 29 years old in good health and CMV-seropositive.

CDR3 amino acids: CASRAAYRSRSTDTQYF. The CDR3 DNA reads TGTGCCAGCAGGGCGGCGTACAGGTCTCGTAGCACAGATACGCAGTATTTT. J is TRBJ2-3 and V is TRBV7-9, with a tentative D call TRBD1 (5 bases). Germline CDR1 and CDR2: SEHNR and FQNEAQ (reference sequence). V lost 6 bases and J 0 bases, leaving 19 bases between the germline ends. The CDR3 runs 17 residues.